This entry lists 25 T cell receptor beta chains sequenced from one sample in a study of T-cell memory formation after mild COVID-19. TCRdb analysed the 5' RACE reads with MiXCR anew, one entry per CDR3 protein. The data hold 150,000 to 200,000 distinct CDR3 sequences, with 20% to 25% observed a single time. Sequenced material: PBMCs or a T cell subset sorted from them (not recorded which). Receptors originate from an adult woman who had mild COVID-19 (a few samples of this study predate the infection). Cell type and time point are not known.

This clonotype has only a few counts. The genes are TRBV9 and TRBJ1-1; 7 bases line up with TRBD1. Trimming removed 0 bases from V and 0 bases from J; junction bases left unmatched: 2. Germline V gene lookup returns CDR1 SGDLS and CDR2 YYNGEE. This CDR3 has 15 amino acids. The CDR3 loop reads CASSVDGQVNTEAFF. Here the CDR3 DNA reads TGTGCCAGCAGCGTAGATGGACAGGTGAACACTGAAGCTTTCTTT.

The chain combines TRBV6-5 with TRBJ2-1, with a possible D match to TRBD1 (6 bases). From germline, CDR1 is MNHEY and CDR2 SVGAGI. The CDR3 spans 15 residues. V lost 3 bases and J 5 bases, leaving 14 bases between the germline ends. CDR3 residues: CASSYGTSANNEQFF. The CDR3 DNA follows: TGTGCCAGCAGTTATGGGACATCCGCCAACAATGAGCAGTTCTTC.

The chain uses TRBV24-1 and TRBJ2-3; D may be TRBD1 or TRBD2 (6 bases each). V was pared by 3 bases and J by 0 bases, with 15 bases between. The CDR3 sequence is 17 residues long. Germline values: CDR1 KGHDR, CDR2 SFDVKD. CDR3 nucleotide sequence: TGTGCCACCAGTGATACTTGGACGGGGGCGAGCACAGATACGCAGTATTTT. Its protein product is CATSDTWTGASTDTQYF.

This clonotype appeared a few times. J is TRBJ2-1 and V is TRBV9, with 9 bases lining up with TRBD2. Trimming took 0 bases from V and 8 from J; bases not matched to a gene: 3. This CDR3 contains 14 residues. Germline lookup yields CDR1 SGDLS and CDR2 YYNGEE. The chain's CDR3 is CASSVASGDHEQFF. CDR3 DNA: TGTGCCAGCAGCGTAGCTAGCGGGGACCATGAGCAGTTCTTC.

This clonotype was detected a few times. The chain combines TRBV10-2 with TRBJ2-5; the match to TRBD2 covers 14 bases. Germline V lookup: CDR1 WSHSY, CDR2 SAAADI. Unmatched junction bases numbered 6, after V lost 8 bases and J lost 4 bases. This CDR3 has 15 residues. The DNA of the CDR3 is TGCGCCAGCGTGGCCGGACTAGCGGGAGGAGAGACCCAGTACTTC. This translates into CASVAGLAGGETQYF.

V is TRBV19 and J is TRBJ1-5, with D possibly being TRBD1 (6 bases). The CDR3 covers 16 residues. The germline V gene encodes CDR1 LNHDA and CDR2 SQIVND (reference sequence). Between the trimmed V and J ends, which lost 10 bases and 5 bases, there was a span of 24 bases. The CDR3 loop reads CATMQKQGWDDQPQHF. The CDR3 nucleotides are TGTGCCACAATGCAAAAACAGGGTTGGGACGATCAGCCCCAGCATTTT.

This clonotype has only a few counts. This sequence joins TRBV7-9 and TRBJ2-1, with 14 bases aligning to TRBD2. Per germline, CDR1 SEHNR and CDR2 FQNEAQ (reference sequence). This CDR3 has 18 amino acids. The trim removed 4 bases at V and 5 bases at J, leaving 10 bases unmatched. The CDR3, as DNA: TGTGCCAGCAGCTCGCCGCCCGGGACTAGCGGGAGACACAATGAGCAGTTCTTC. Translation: CASSSPPGTSGRHNEQFF.

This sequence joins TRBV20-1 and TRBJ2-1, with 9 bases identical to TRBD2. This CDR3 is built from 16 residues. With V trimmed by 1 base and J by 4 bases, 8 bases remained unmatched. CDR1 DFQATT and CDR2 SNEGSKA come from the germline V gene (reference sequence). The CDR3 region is CSARAPGTSIYNEQFF. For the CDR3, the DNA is TGCAGTGCTAGAGCTCCGGGGACTAGCATATACAATGAGCAGTTCTTC.

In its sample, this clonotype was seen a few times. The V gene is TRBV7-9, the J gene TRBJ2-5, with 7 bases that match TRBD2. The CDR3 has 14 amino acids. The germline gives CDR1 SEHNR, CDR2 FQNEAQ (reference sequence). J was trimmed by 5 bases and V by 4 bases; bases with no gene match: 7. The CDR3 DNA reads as TGTGCCAGCAGCTCCAGCGGGGTGGCGGAGACCCAGTACTTC. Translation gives CASSSSGVAETQYF.

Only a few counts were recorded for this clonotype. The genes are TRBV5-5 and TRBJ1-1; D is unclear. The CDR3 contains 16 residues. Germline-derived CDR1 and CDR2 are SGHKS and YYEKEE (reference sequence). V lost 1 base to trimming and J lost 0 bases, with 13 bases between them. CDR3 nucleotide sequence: TGTGCCAGCAGCTTGACTCTTTATTCGGTGAACACTGAAGCTTTCTTT. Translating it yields CASSLTLYSVNTEAFF.

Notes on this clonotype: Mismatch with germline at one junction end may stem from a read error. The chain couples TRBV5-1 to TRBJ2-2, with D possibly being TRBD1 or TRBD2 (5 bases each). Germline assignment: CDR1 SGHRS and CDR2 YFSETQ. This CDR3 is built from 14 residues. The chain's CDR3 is CTSHTDLGAGELFF. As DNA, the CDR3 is TGCACCAGCCACACGGACCTGGGGGCCGGGGAGCTGTTTTTT.

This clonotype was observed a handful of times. CDR3 residues: CASSLSTGSWQETQYF. The CDR3 nucleotides are TGTGCCAGCAGCTTATCGACAGGGTCGTGGCAAGAGACCCAGTACTTC. The chain uses TRBV7-9 and TRBJ2-5, with 7 bases lining up with TRBD1. Germline trimming cut 2 bases from V and 2 bases from J; bases unmatched to any gene: 8. The CDR3 is 16 amino acids. CDR1 is SEHNR, CDR2 FQNEAQ, per germline (reference sequence).

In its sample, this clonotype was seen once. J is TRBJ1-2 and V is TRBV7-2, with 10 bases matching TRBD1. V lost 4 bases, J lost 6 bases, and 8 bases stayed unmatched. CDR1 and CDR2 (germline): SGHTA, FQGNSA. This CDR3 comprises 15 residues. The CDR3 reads CASSSSRDRGHGYTF. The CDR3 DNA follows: TGTGCCAGCAGCTCAAGCCGGGACAGGGGACATGGCTACACCTTC. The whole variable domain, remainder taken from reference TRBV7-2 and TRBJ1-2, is GAGVSQSPSNKVTEKGKDVELRCDPISGHTALYWYRQSLGQGLEFLIYFQGNSAPDKSGLPSDRFSAERTGGSVSTLTIQRTQQEDSAVYLCASSSSRDRGHGYTFGSGTRLTVV.

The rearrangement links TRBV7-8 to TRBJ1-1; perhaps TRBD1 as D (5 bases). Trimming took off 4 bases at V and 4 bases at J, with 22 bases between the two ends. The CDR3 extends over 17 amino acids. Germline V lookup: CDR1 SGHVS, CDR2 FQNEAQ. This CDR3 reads CASSSRGVTGRITEAFF. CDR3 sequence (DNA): TGTGCCAGCAGCTCGCGAGGGGTAACCGGACGAATCACTGAAGCTTTCTTT.

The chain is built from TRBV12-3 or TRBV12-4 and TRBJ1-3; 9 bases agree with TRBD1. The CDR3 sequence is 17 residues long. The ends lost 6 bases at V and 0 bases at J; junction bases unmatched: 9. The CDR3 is CASRRQGQGFSGNTIYF. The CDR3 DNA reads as TGTGCCAGCAGACGACAGGGACAGGGTTTCTCTGGAAACACCATATATTTT.

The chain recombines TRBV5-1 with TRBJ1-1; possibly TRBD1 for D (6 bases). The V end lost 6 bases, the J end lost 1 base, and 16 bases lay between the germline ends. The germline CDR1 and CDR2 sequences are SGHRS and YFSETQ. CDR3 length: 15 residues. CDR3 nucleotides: TGCGCCAGCAAACCACCGGGACACCCGAACACTGAAGCTTTCTTT. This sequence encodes CASKPPGHPNTEAFF.

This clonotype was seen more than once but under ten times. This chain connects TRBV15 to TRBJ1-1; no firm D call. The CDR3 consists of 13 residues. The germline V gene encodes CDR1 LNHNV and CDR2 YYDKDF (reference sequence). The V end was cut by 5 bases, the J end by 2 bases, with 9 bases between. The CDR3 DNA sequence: TGTGCCACCAGCGGCAGCTCTAACACTGAAGCTTTCTTT. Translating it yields CATSGSSNTEAFF.

The CDR3 is CASRLFTGRGANVLTF. The CDR3 nucleotides read TGTGCCAGCAGACTCTTTACGGGGAGAGGGGCCAACGTCCTGACTTTC. This chain joins TRBV5-4 and TRBJ2-6; D is possibly TRBD2 (5 bases). Germline values: CDR1 SGHNT, CDR2 YYREEE (reference sequence). V gave up 5 bases and J gave up 4 bases, with 16 bases separating them. This CDR3 has 16 residues. Looking up the rest from reference TRBV5-4 and TRBJ2-6 gives the full variable domain: ETGVTQSPTHLIKTRGQQVTLRCSSQSGHNTVSWYQQALGQGPQFIFQYYREEENGRGNFPPRFSGLQFPNYSSELNVNALELDDSALYLCASRLFTGRGANVLTFGAGSRLTVL.

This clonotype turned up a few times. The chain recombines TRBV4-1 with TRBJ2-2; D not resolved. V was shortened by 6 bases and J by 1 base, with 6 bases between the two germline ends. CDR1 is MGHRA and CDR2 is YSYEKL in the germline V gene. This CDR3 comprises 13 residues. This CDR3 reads CASRWGNTGELFF. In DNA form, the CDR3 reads TGCGCCAGCAGGTGGGGGAACACCGGGGAGCTGTTTTTT.

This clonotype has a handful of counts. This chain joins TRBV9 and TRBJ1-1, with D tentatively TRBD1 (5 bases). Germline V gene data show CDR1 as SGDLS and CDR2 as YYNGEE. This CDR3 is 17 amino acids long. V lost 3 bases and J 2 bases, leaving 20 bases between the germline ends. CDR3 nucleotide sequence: TGTGCCAGCAGCGCGTTCCGGGACCCTATCAGAAACACTGAAGCTTTCTTT. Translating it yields CASSAFRDPIRNTEAFF.

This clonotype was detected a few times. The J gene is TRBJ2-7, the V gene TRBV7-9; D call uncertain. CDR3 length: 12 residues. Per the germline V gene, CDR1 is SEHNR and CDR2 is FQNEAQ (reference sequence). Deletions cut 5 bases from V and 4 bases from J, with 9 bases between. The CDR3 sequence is CASSQASYEQYF. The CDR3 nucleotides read TGTGCCAGCAGCCAAGCCTCGTACGAGCAGTACTTC.

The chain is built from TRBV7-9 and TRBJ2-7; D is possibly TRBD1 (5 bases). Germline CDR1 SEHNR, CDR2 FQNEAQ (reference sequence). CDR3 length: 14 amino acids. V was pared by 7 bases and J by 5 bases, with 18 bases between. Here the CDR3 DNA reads TGTGCCAGCAACAAGGGGCCGTCGAAGGACGAGCAGTACTTC. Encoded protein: CASNKGPSKDEQYF.

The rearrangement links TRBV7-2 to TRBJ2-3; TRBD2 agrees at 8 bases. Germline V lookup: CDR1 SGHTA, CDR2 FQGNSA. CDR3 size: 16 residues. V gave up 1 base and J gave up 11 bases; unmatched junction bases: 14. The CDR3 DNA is TGTGCCAGCAGCTTAGAAGAAGCGGGGGATCCCCAGGGGCAGTATTTT. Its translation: CASSLEEAGDPQGQYF.

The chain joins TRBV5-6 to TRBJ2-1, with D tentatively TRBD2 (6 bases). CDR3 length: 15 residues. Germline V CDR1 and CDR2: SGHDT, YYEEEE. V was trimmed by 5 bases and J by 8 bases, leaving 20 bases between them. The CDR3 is CASSWDSGWGDEQFF. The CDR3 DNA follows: TGTGCCAGCAGTTGGGACTCGGGGTGGGGTGATGAGCAGTTCTTC.

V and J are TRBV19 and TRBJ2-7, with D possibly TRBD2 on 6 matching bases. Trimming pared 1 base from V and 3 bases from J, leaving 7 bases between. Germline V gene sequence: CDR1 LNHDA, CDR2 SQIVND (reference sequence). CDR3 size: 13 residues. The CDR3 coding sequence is TGTGCCAGTAGTATAGCGGGGGACTACGAGCAGTACTTC. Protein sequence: CASSIAGDYEQYF.